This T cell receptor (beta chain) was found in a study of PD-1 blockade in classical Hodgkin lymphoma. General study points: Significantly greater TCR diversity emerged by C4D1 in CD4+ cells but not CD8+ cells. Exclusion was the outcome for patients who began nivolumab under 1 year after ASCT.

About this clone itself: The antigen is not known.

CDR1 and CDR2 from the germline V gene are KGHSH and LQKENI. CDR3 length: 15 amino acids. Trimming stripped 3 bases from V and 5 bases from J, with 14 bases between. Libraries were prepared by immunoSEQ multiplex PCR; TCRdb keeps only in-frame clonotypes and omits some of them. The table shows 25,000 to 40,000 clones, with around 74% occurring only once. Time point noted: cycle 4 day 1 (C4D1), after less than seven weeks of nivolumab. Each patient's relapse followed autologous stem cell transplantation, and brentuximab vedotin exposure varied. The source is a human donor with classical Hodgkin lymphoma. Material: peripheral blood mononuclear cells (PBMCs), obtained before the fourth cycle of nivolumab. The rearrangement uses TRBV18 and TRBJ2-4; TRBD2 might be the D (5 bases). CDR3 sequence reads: CASSPYFGNENIQYF. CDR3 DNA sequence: TGTGCCAGCTCACCCTACTTCGGGAACGAAAACATTCAGTACTTC.